This record covers a single T cell receptor beta chain. Antigen: not known. This record belongs to a study of cytomegalovirus exposure and HLA in healthy donors. Regarding the study as a whole: A later analysis, which compared TCR beta chains of equal frequency, found the HLA-associated ones more clonally expanded. Some V segments, including TRBV6-2 and TRBV6-3, were excluded as indistinguishable.

Primers for the PCR totalled 60 Vbeta and 13 Jbeta. The data were produced by immunoSEQ multiplex PCR, yet TCRdb's version contains in-frame clones alone and is incomplete. The sample has approximately 130,000 clones, roughly three quarters seen once. V was clipped by 1 base and J by 8 bases, with 15 bases between them. Germline V gives CDR1 LNHNV, CDR2 YYDKDF (reference sequence). The CDR3 runs 15 residues. This clonotype was sampled from a woman in her thirties or forties in good health and CMV-seronegative. Sequenced: PBMCs. The genes are TRBV15 and TRBJ2-1; D call uncertain. The CDR3 sequence: CATSRVFSPVDEQFF. In DNA form, the CDR3 reads TGTGCCACCAGCAGAGTGTTCTCGCCGGTGGATGAGCAGTTCTTC. Combining the CDR3 with reference TRBV15 and TRBJ2-1 gives the whole variable domain DAMVIQNPRYQVTQFGKPVTLSCSQTLNHNVMYWYQQKSSQAPKLLFHYYDKDFNNEADTPDNFQSRRPNTSFCFLDIRSPGLGDTAMYLCATSRVFSPVDEQFFGPGTRLTVL.